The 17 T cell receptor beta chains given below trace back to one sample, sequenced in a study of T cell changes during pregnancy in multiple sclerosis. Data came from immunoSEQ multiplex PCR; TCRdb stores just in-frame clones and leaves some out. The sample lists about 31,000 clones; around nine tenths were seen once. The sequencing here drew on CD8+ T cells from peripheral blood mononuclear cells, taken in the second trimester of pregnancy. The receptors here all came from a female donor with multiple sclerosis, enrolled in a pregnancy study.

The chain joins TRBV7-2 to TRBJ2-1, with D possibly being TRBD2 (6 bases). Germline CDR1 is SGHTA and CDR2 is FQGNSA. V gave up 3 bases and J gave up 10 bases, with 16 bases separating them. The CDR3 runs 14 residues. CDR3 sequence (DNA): TGTGCCAGCAGCTTTCCGGGACTCCTCACAGAGCAGTTCTTC. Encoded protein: CASSFPGLLTEQFF.

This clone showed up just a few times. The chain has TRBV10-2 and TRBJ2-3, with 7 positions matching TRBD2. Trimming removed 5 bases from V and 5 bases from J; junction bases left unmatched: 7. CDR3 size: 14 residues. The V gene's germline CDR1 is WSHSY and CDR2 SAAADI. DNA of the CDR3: TGCGCCAGCAGTTCCGAGCGGGGACTAGATACGCAGTATTTT. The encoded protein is CASSSERGLDTQYF.

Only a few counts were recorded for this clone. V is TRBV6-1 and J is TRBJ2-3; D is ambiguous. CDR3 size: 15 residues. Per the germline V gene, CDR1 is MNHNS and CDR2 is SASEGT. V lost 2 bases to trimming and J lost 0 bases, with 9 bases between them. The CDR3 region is CASSESAGSTDTQYF. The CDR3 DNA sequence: TGTGCCAGCAGTGAATCGGCAGGTAGCACAGATACGCAGTATTTT.

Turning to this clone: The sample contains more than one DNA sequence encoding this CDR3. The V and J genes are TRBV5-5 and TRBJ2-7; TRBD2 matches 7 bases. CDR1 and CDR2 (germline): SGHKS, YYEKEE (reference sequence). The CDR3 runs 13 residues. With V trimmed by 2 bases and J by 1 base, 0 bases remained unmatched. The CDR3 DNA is TGTGCCAGCAGCTTCGGGGGGTCCTACGAGCAGTACTTC. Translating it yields CASSFGGSYEQYF.

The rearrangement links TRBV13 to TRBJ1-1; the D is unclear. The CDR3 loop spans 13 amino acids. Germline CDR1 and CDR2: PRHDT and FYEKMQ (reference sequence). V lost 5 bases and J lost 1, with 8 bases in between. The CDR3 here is CASSDAGNTEAFF. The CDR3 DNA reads TGTGCCAGCAGCGATGCAGGGAACACTGAAGCTTTCTTT.

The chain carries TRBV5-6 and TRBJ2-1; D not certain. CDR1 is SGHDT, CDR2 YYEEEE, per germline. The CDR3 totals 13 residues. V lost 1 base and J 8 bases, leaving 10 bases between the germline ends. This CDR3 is CASSLIGHYEQFF. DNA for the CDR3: TGTGCCAGCAGCTTGATTGGGCACTATGAGCAGTTCTTC. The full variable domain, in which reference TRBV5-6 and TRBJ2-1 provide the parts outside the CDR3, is DAGVTQSPTHLIKTRGQQVTLRCSPKSGHDTVSWYQQALGQGPQFIFQYYEEEERQRGNFPDRFSGHQFPNYSSELNVNALLLGDSALYLCASSLIGHYEQFFGPGTRLTVL.

This CDR3 is CASRPGGNQPQHF. CDR3 coding DNA: TGTGCCAGCAGACCAGGGGGTAATCAGCCCCAGCATTTT. J is TRBJ1-5 and V is TRBV6-5; TRBD1 matches 7 bases. This CDR3 has 13 amino acids. After removal of 6 bases from V and 4 bases from J, the junction contained 3 bases not matched to a gene. Germline-derived CDR1 and CDR2 are MNHEY and SVGAGI.

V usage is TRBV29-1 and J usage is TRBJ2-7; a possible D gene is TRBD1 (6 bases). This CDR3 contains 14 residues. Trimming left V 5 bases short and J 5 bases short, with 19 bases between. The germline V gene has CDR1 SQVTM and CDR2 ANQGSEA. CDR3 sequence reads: CSVQKSWGPDEQYF. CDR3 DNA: TGCAGCGTTCAAAAATCCTGGGGGCCAGACGAGCAGTACTTC.

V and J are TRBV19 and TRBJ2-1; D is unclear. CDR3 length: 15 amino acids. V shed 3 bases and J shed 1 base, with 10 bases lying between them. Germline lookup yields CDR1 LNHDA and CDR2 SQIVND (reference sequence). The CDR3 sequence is CASSIGPFSYNEQFF. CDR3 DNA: TGTGCCAGTAGTATTGGGCCGTTTTCCTACAATGAGCAGTTCTTC.

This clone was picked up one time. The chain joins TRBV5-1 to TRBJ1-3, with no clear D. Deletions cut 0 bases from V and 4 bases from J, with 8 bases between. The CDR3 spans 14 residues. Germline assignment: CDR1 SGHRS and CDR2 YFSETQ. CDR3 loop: CASSLGGSGNTIYF. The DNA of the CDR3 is TGCGCCAGCAGCTTGGGAGGGTCCGGAAACACCATATATTTT.

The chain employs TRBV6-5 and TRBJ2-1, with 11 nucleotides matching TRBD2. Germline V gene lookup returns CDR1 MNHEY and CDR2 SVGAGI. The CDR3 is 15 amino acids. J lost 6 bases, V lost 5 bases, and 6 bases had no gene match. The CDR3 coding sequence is TGTGCCAGCAGTGTACTAGCGGGAGTCCCCAATGAGCAGTTCTTC. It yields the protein CASSVLAGVPNEQFF.

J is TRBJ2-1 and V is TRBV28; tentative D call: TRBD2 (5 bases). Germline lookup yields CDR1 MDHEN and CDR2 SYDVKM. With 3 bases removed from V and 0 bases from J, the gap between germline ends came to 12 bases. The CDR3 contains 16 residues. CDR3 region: CASSFRTPSSYNEQFF. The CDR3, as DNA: TGTGCCAGCAGTTTCCGGACTCCCAGCTCCTACAATGAGCAGTTCTTC. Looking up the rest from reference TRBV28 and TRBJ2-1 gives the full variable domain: DVKVTQSSRYLVKRTGEKVFLECVQDMDHENMFWYRQDPGLGLRLIYFSYDVKMKEKGDIPEGYSVSREKKERFSLILESASTNQTSMYLCASSFRTPSSYNEQFFGPGTRLTVL.

The CDR3 nucleotides are TGTGCCAGTAGTATAGGCAGGGGTACTGAAGCTTTCTTT. It translates to CASSIGRGTEAFF. The chain combines TRBV19 with TRBJ1-1, with a tentative D call TRBD1 (6 bases). Germline V gene data show CDR1 as LNHDA and CDR2 as SQIVND (reference sequence). This CDR3 comprises 13 residues. V was shortened by 1 base and J by 5 bases, with 8 bases between the two germline ends.

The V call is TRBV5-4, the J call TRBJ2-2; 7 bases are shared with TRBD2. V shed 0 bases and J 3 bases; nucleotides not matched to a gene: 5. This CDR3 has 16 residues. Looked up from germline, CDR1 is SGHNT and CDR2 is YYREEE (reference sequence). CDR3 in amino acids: CASSLVGGSDTGELFF. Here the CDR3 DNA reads TGTGCCAGCAGCTTGGTGGGGGGGTCGGACACCGGGGAGCTGTTTTTT.

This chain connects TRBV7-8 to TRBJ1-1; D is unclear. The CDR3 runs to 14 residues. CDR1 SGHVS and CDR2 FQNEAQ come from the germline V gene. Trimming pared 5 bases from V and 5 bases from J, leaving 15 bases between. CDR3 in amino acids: CASSPSPGGTEAFF. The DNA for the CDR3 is TGTGCCAGCAGCCCCTCCCCCGGAGGTACTGAAGCTTTCTTT. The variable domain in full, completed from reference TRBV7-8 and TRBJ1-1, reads GAGVSQSPRYKVAKRGQDVALRCDPISGHVSLFWYQQALGQGPEFLTYFQNEAQLDKSGLPSDRFFAERPEGSVSTLKIQRTQQEDSAVYLCASSPSPGGTEAFFGQGTRLTVV.

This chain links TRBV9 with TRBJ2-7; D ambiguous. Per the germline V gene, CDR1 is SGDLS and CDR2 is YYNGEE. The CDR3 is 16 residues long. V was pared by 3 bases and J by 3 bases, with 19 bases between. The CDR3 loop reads CASSADQEYRYYEQYF. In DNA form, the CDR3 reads TGTGCCAGCAGCGCCGACCAGGAATATCGTTACTACGAGCAGTACTTC.

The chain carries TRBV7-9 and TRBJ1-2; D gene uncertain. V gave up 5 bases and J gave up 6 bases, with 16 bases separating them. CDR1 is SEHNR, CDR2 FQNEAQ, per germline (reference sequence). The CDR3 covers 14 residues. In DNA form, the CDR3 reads TGTGCCAGCAGCCAAGAGGAGAGACGGGATGGCTACACCTTC. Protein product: CASSQEERRDGYTF.